This TCR beta chain originates from a study of blood T cell repertoires in COVID-19. Study background: COVID-19 samples collected from the United States, Italy and Spain covered acute and convalescent phases. Nucleic acid was either cDNA or gDNA, and it came from T cells, B-cell-depleted T cells, or PBMCs.

Trimming stripped 5 bases from V and 3 bases from J, with 14 bases between. Germline assignment: CDR1 LGHDT and CDR2 YNNKEL (reference sequence). The CDR3 length is 15 residues. A Seattle source enrolled patients during active infection and followed them longitudinally. As processed by the authors: Estimation of nucleated cell counts relied on the amplification of reference gene primers. Measured with immunoSEQ multiplex PCR; TCRdb has only the in-frame clones, and not every one. Clone size and V and J calls were adopted from that table, with D and trimming inferred from the DNA. Of 150,000 or so clones in the sample, around 89% were seen once.

The rearrangement links TRBV3-1 (or the pseudogene TRBV3-2) to TRBJ1-5, with D possibly TRBD1 on 6 matching bases. The source is a man in his fifties or sixties with COVID-19, enrolled during active disease. The sequenced sample was peripheral blood. CDR3 loop: CASSDTWTANQPQHF. CDR3 nucleotides: TGTGCCAGCAGCGACACTTGGACAGCCAATCAGCCCCAGCATTTT.